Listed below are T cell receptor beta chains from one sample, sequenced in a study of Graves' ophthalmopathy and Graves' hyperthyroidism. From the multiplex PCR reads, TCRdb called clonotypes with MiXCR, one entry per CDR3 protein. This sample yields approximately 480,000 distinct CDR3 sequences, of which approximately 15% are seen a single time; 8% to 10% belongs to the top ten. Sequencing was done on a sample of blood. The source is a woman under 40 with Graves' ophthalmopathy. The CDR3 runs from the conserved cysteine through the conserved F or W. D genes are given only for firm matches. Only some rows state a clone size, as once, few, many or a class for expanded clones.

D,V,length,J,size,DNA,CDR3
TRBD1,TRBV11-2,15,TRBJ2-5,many,TGTGCCAGCAGCCCATCCGGGACAGGGATGCAGACCCAGTACTTC,CASSPSGTGMQTQYF
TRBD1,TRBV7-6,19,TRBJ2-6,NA,TGTGCCAGCAGCGAACATTTTCAGGGACAGAGCTCTGGGGCCAACGTCCTGACTTTC,CASSEHFQGQSSGANVLTF
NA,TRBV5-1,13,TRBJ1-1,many,TGCGCCGGCAGCTTATCAGGGAACACTGAAGCTTTCTTT,CAGSLSGNTEAFF
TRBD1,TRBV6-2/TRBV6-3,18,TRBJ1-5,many,TGTGCCAGCAGTTACCTAATGACAGGGTTTGAAGGCAATCAGCCCCAGCATTTT,CASSYLMTGFEGNQPQHF
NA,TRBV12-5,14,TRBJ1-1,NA,TGTGCTAGTGGTTTTGGCGCGGGGAACACTGAAGCTTTCTTT,CASGFGAGNTEAFF
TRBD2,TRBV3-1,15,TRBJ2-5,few,TGTGCCAGCAGCCAGGGACTAGCGCTACAAGAGACCCAGCACTTC,CASSQGLALQETQHF
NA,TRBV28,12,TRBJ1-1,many,TGTGCCAGCAGTTTAGAGGAAAGCGCAGCTTTCTTT,CASSLEESAAFF
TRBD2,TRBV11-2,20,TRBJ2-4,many,TGTGCCAGCACCAAAGGGGCTAGCGGGGGTTTCGTGAGGTCCAAAAACATTCAGTACTTC,CASTKGASGGFVRSKNIQYF
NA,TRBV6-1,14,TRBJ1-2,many,TGTGCCAGCAGTGAAGCTGGCAGGGGCTCTGGCTACACCTTC,CASSEAGRGSGYTF
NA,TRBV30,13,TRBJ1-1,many,TGTGCCTGGAGCCTGACAGGAGCCGTTTCGGCTTTCTTT,CAWSLTGAVSAFF
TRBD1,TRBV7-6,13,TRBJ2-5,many,TGTGCCAGCAGCTTAGAACAGGGGGGGACCCAGTACTTC,CASSLEQGGTQYF
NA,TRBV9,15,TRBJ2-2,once,TGTGCCAGCGCCCTTACTCTTGGGGTGACCGGGGAGCTGTTTTTT,CASALTLGVTGELFF
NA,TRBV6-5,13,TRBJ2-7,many,TGTGCCAGCAGTTACCTCAAAGACTACGAGCAGTACTTC,CASSYLKDYEQYF
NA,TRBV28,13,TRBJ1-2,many,TGTGCCAGCAGGCAAAGGGGGGAGGATGGCTACACCTTC,CASRQRGEDGYTF
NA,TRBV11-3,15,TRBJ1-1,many,TGTGCCAGCAGCCCAGTTGGAGTCATGAACACTGAAGCTTTCTTT,CASSPVGVMNTEAFF
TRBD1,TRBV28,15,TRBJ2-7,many,TGTGCCAGCAGTTTATTCAGTACAGGGGGCGGAGAGCAGTACTTC,CASSLFSTGGGEQYF
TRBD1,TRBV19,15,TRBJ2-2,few,TGTGCCACCCAGCCATGGACAGGGGCCCCCGGGGAGCTGTTTTTT,CATQPWTGAPGELFF
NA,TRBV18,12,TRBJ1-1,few,TGTGCCAGCTCTCCTCGAAAAGGTGAAGCTTTCTTT,CASSPRKGEAFF
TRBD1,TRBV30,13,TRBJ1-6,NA,TGTGCCTGGTCCGGACAGGGGAGATCACCCCTCCACTTT,CAWSGQGRSPLHF
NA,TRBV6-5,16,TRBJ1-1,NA,TGTGCCAGCAGTTACTCCCCGGGACCGATGAACACTGAAGCTTTCTTT,CASSYSPGPMNTEAFF
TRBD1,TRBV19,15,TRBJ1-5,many,TGTGCCAGTAGCTCCAGGGACAGGAGCAATCAGCCCCAGCATTTT,CASSSRDRSNQPQHF
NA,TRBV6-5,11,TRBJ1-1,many,TGTGCCAGCATTTTAAGGACTGAAGCTTTCTTT,CASILRTEAFF